These 18 T cell receptor beta chains share one sample of origin, sequenced in a study of shared clonotypes between healthy human individuals. Only in-frame clones appear in the TCRdb table, and some are missing; sequencing was by immunoSEQ multiplex PCR. The sample carries millions of clones, 90% to 95% recorded once. The source material was naive CD4+ T cells sorted from blood. As for subset: CD45RA+ positively selected. Source of these receptors: a young man in good health.

The chain joins TRBV7-2 to TRBJ2-2, with D tentatively TRBD2 (6 bases). V was shortened by 5 bases and J by 4 bases, with 17 bases between the two germline ends. The CDR3 totals 16 residues. Germline V CDR1 and CDR2: SGHTA, FQGNSA. The CDR3: CASSAQGGISTGELFF. The DNA for the CDR3 is TGTGCCAGCAGCGCCCAGGGCGGGATTTCCACCGGGGAGCTGTTTTTT.

This chain uses TRBV27 with TRBJ1-4, with D unresolved. V was shortened by 5 bases and J by 0 bases, with 10 bases between the two germline ends. The germline V gene encodes CDR1 MNHEY and CDR2 SMNVEV (reference sequence). The CDR3 spans 15 residues. The DNA of the CDR3 is TGTGCCAGCAGTCTGACACCAGCAACTAATGAAAAACTGTTTTTT. It translates to CASSLTPATNEKLFF.

The chain employs TRBV30 and TRBJ1-2; D is ambiguous. Looked up from germline, CDR1 is GTSNPN and CDR2 is SVGIG (reference sequence). The CDR3 is 12 amino acids. The V end lost 4 bases, the J end lost 4 bases, and 10 bases lay between the germline ends. CDR3: CAWTSKLYGYTF. The DNA for the CDR3 is TGTGCCTGGACAAGTAAGCTCTATGGCTACACCTTC.

The rearrangement uses TRBV30 and TRBJ1-5, with 7 bases fitting TRBD1. The CDR3 totals 14 residues. The V and J ends lost 2 bases and 3 bases, in that order; junction bases with no gene match: 4. CDR1 and CDR2 from the germline V gene are GTSNPN and SVGIG (reference sequence). In DNA form, the CDR3 reads TGTGCCTGGAGTCTACAGGGGAACAATCAGCCCCAGCATTTT. This gives the protein CAWSLQGNNQPQHF.

The chain has TRBV7-2 and TRBJ2-4; D uncertain. The CDR3 totals 14 residues. Trimming left V 5 bases short and J 7 bases short, with 15 bases between. CDR1 and CDR2 from the germline V gene are SGHTA and FQGNSA. The CDR3 nucleotides read TGTGCCAGCAGCCAACACGGAACGGCGAACATTCAGTACTTC. Its protein is CASSQHGTANIQYF.

In the case of this clone: This same CDR3 is encoded by further DNA sequences in the sample. The chain couples TRBV6-5 to TRBJ2-7; 11 bases agree with TRBD1. The V gene end was trimmed by 2 bases and the J gene end by 5 bases; junction bases not matched to a gene: 2. Germline values: CDR1 MNHEY, CDR2 SVGAGI. The CDR3 consists of 14 residues. The CDR3 region is CASSYGTGGHEQYF. CDR3 nucleotide sequence: TGTGCCAGCAGTTACGGGACAGGGGGACACGAGCAGTACTTC.

V is TRBV30 and J is TRBJ1-5; no definite D call. The V gene's germline CDR1 is GTSNPN and CDR2 SVGIG (reference sequence). Trimming stripped 1 base from V and 5 bases from J, with 12 bases between. This CDR3 region has 14 residues. The CDR3 region has the DNA TGTGCCTGGAGTGGCGGAGGGCTTCATCAGCCCCAGCATTTT. As protein: CAWSGGGLHQPQHF. Full variable domain (rest looked up from reference TRBV30 and TRBJ1-5): SQTIHQWPATLVQPVGSPLSLECTVEGTSNPNLYWYRQAAGRGLQLLFYSVGIGQISSEVPQNLSASRPQDRQFILSSKKLLLSDSGFYLCAWSGGGLHQPQHFGDGTRLSIL.

The J gene is TRBJ2-2, the V gene TRBV6-1; D is undetermined. The CDR3 sequence is 14 residues long. V shed 5 bases and J shed 1 base, with 8 bases lying between them. The germline CDR1 and CDR2 sequences are MNHNS and SASEGT. CDR3 sequence (DNA): TGTGCCAGCAGTCTAGACGGGAACACCGGGGAGCTGTTTTTT. This gives the protein CASSLDGNTGELFF.

Regarding this clone: Different DNA sequences within this sample yield the same CDR3. This sequence joins TRBV6-5 and TRBJ1-2, with 10 nucleotides matching TRBD1. Trimming removed 2 bases from V and 4 bases from J; junction bases left unmatched: 1. This CDR3 spans 14 amino acids. Germline V gene data show CDR1 as MNHEY and CDR2 as SVGAGI. CDR3 protein: CASSYRTGGYGYTF. CDR3 coding DNA: TGTGCCAGCAGTTACCGGACAGGGGGCTATGGCTACACCTTC.

The genes are TRBV14 and TRBJ2-1; TRBD2 agrees at 9 bases. CDR3 length: 12 amino acids. Per germline, CDR1 SGHDN and CDR2 FVKESK. Trimming at V came to 6 bases and at J to 9 bases, leaving 3 bases not matched to a gene. CDR3 residues: CASRTTSGEQFF. The CDR3 coding sequence is TGTGCCAGCAGGACGACTAGCGGTGAGCAGTTCTTC.

This rearrangement joins TRBV19 to TRBJ2-3, with D possibly TRBD1 on 6 matching bases. This CDR3 is 14 amino acids long. V was shortened by 7 bases and J by 3 bases, with 14 bases between the two germline ends. Germline V gives CDR1 LNHDA, CDR2 SQIVND (reference sequence). The CDR3 DNA sequence: TGTGCCAGTACCCAGGGGTGGGGGACAGATACGCAGTATTTT. It is translated as CASTQGWGTDTQYF.

This rearrangement joins TRBV11-3 to TRBJ2-7; 7 bases agree with TRBD1. The CDR3 has 16 residues. Germline-derived CDR1 and CDR2 are SGHNT and YENEEA. The J segment lost 5 bases and the V segment lost 5 bases, leaving 15 bases of the junction unmatched. CDR3 in amino acids: CASSTTIRTGFHEQYF. The CDR3 bases are TGTGCCAGCAGCACCACCATCCGGACAGGATTCCACGAGCAGTACTTC.

The J gene is TRBJ2-7, the V gene TRBV18, with TRBD2 identical over 10 bases. The germline V gene encodes CDR1 KGHSH and CDR2 LQKENI. This CDR3 is 15 amino acids long. J gave up 2 bases and V 4 bases, and 5 bases lay outside the gene matches. CDR3 protein: CASSQERGGPYEQYF. In DNA, the CDR3 is TGTGCCAGCTCACAAGAGCGGGGGGGCCCCTACGAGCAGTACTTC.

The chain couples TRBV19 to TRBJ1-6, with D maybe TRBD1 (5 bases). Trimming removed 0 bases at V and 10 bases at J, with 10 bases between. The CDR3 has 14 residues. The V gene's germline CDR1 is LNHDA and CDR2 SQIVND (reference sequence). Here the CDR3 DNA reads TGTGCCAGTAGTATAGAGCGGGGGAGGTCACCCCTCCACTTT. This encodes CASSIERGRSPLHF.

The chain links TRBV5-1 to TRBJ2-5, with a weak D call TRBD1 (6 bases). V was trimmed by 1 base and J by 4 bases, leaving 14 bases between them. The CDR3 totals 15 residues. The V gene's germline CDR1 is SGHRS and CDR2 YFSETQ. CDR3 residues: CASSLQGQDRETQYF. The CDR3 region has the DNA TGCGCCAGCAGCTTGCAGGGGCAGGACCGAGAGACCCAGTACTTC.

As concerns this clone: Other DNA variants within this sample encode the same CDR3. The chain recombines TRBV30 with TRBJ1-5; D remains unclear. Germline V lookup: CDR1 GTSNPN, CDR2 SVGIG (reference sequence). Trimming cost V 0 bases and J 4 bases, with 7 bases left between them. CDR3 length: 13 residues. For the CDR3, the DNA is TGTGCCTGGAGTGTACCCGGGAATCAGCCCCAGCATTTT. Encoded protein: CAWSVPGNQPQHF.

The rearrangement joins TRBV5-6 to TRBJ1-5; maybe TRBD1 (5 bases). V was trimmed by 1 base and J by 6 bases, leaving 8 bases between them. CDR1 and CDR2 from the germline V gene are SGHDT and YYEEEE. This CDR3 has 13 residues. The DNA of the CDR3 is TGTGCCAGCAGCTTGTACGGGGGTCAGCCCCAGCATTTT. It is translated as CASSLYGGQPQHF.

DNA for the CDR3: TGTGCCAGTAGTAGGACTAGCGGGGGTTACAATGAGCAGTTCTTC. This encodes CASSRTSGGYNEQFF. The V gene is TRBV19, the J gene TRBJ2-1; 13 bases map to TRBD2. There are 15 residues in the CDR3. The V gene's germline CDR1 is LNHDA and CDR2 SQIVND (reference sequence). Trimming took 4 bases from V and 4 from J; bases not matched to a gene: 1.